This TCR beta chain emerged from a study of blood T cell repertoires in COVID-19. Turning to the study itself: Sites in the United States, Italy and Spain provided acute and convalescent COVID-19 samples. The analysed material was cDNA or gDNA that came from T cells, B-cell-depleted T cells, or PBMCs.

The CDR3 is 14 amino acids. Germline V gene lookup returns CDR1 SGDLS and CDR2 YYNGEE. V lost 4 bases, J lost 7 bases, and 18 bases lay in between. Methods used by the authors: Reference gene primer amplification gave nucleated cell count estimates. Only in-frame clones appear in the TCRdb table, and some are missing; sequencing was by immunoSEQ multiplex PCR. V and J calls and clone size are as listed in that table; D and trimming were resolved from the DNA. The sample carries more than 200,000 clones, 88% recorded once. This clone was detected once. The sequenced sample was peripheral blood. The V and J genes are TRBV9 and TRBJ2-7; tentative D call: TRBD2 (6 bases). The sequence was obtained from a man between 65 and 80 years old with acute or convalescent COVID-19. CDR3 DNA: TGTGCCAGCAGCCCAGGGACTGAGGTTTGGGAGCAGTACTTC. It translates to CASSPGTEVWEQYF.